The clone carrying this TCR beta chain has a handful of counts. Its target is not known. This sample is drawn from a study of CD8 T cells in ankylosing spondylitis. Points from the study as a whole: Roughly 8 highly homologous variants made up a TCR beta motif, and this motif appeared characteristic of ankylosing spondylitis blood.

Deletions cut 6 bases from V and 1 base from J, with 16 bases between. This CDR3 has 15 amino acids. The germline V gene encodes CDR1 DFQATT and CDR2 SNEGSKA (reference sequence). TCRdb independently ran MiXCR on the 5' RACE reads; one entry per CDR3 protein. The sample lists hundreds of thousands of distinct CDR3 sequences, 10% to 15% occurring once. Sequencing input: blood, either unsorted or a sorted T cell fraction (not recorded which). The clonotype originates from a male donor with ankylosing spondylitis. The chain combines TRBV20-1 with TRBJ1-3, with D possibly matching TRBD1 (5 bases). The CDR3 protein is CSAPSSGASGNTIYF. The CDR3 DNA follows: TGCAGTGCCCCCTCAAGTGGGGCTTCTGGAAACACCATATATTTT.